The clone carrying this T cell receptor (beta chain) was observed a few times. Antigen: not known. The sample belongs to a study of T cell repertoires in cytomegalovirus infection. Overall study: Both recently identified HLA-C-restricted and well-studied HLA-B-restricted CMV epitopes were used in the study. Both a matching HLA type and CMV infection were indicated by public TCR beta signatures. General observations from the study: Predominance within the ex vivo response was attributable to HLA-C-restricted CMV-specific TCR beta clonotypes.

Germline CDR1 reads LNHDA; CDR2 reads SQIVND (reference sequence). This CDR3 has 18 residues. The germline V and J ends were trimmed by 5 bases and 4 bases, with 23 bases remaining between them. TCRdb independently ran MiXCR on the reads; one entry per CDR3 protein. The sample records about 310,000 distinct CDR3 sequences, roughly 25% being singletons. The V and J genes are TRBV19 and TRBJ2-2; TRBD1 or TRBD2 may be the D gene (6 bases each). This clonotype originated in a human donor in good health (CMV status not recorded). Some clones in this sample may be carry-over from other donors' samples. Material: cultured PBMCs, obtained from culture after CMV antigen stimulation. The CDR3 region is CASSPYLRGRYGTGELFF. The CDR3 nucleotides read TGTGCCAGTAGTCCCTATTTAAGGGGGAGGTACGGCACCGGGGAGCTGTTTTTT.